Below are 17 T cell receptor beta chains sequenced from a single sample in a study of shared clonotypes between healthy human individuals. Repertoires were generated with immunoSEQ multiplex PCR, while TCRdb's copy carries only in-frame clones and drops some. The data show 550,000 to 850,000 clones, with over 55% seen just once and more than 1.5% held by the top ten. The specimen sequenced was memory CD4+ T cells sorted from blood. Subset here: CD45RA-negative fraction. Every receptor here comes from a woman in her 30s in good health.

This sequence joins TRBV21-1 and TRBJ1-4. TRBV21-1 is tagged as a pseudogene. This CDR3 has 16 amino acids. Here the CDR3 reads CASSKRSKASGRGFFF. DNA of the CDR3: TGTGCCAGCAGCAAAAGAAGTAAGGCTTCTGGCAGAGGGTTCTTTTTC.

The chain couples TRBV9 to TRBJ1-4, with D perhaps matching TRBD1 (6 bases). The CDR3 has 15 residues. Germline loops: CDR1 SGDLS, CDR2 YYNGEE. V was cut by 5 bases and J by 7 bases, with 18 bases left in between. As DNA, the CDR3 is TGTGCCAGCAGTCGGCTAGGGGGGTCAAGTGAAAAACTGTTTTTT. This translates into CASSRLGGSSEKLFF.

This clone was picked up many times. Other nucleotide sequences in the sample specify the same CDR3. The rearrangement joins TRBV18 to TRBJ1-1; tentative D call: TRBD1 (5 bases). V dropped 4 bases and J dropped 1 base, with 7 bases sitting between them. Per germline, CDR1 KGHSH and CDR2 LQKENI. The CDR3 length is 13 residues. This CDR3 is CASSQGTNTEAFF. Here the CDR3 DNA reads TGTGCCAGCTCACAGGGGACGAACACTGAAGCTTTCTTT.

The chain employs TRBV7-8 and TRBJ1-5; D may be TRBD1 (6 bases). The germline V and J ends were trimmed by 2 bases and 7 bases, with 15 bases remaining between them. The CDR3 has 15 residues. Germline CDR1 reads SGHVS; CDR2 reads FQNEAQ. CDR3 region: CASSLNLGGGQPQHF. CDR3 nucleotide sequence: TGTGCCAGCAGCTTAAATTTAGGGGGAGGGCAGCCCCAGCATTTT.

The rearrangement links TRBV7-9 to TRBJ2-3; a weak D match, TRBD2 (5 bases). CDR3 length: 15 residues. Trimming stripped 7 bases from V and 4 bases from J, with 18 bases between. Germline loops: CDR1 SEHNR, CDR2 FQNEAQ (reference sequence). For the CDR3, the DNA is TGTGCCAGCACCCGAACTAGGATCGACGCAGATACGCAGTATTTT. It specifies CASTRTRIDADTQYF.

The chain has TRBV6-4 and TRBJ1-5, with D perhaps TRBD1 (5 bases). The V gene lost 2 bases and the J gene lost 10 bases, with 12 bases spanning the gap. The CDR3 has 13 amino acids. From germline, CDR1 is MRHNA and CDR2 SNTAGT. CDR3 nucleotide sequence: TGTGCCAGCAGTGACGATTTTAGGGGACCCCAGCATTTT. Translated, it gives CASSDDFRGPQHF.

The CDR3 DNA is TGTGCCAGCAATGTGGCAGGGGGAGCTAACTATGGCTACACCTTC. Its translation is CASNVAGGANYGYTF. This chain joins TRBV5-6 and TRBJ1-2; 7 bases are a match to TRBD1. Germline V gene sequence: CDR1 SGHDT, CDR2 YYEEEE. V trimming: 6 bases; J trimming: 0 bases; junction bases outside the gene matches: 8. The CDR3 is made up of 15 amino acids.

This chain connects TRBV5-1 to TRBJ2-7; unclear D gene. The germline V and J ends were trimmed by 1 base and 3 bases, with 17 bases remaining between them. The germline gives CDR1 SGHRS, CDR2 YFSETQ. CDR3 length: 16 residues. The CDR3 DNA follows: TGCGCCAGCAGCTTGCTAAAGGGCAACAGCTTCTACGAGCAGTACTTC. As protein: CASSLLKGNSFYEQYF.

About this clone itself: It may be a read error: a sequence one base away is much more abundant. The sample holds other DNA sequences that translate to the same CDR3. The V gene is TRBV2, the J gene TRBJ1-1; D is ambiguous. Germline values: CDR1 SNHLY, CDR2 FYNNEI. CDR3 length: 11 amino acids. V gave up 2 bases and J gave up 2 bases, with 0 bases separating them. The CDR3 nucleotides are TGTGCCAGCAGTGAAAACACTGAAGCTTTCTTT. This translates into CASSENTEAFF.

The V and J genes are TRBV30 and TRBJ1-5, with 10 bases fitting TRBD1. J lost 5 bases, V lost 4 bases, and 5 bases had no gene match. This CDR3 has 14 residues. The germline gives CDR1 GTSNPN, CDR2 SVGIG (reference sequence). The CDR3 spells CAWNNGQGDQPQHF. In nucleotides, the CDR3 is TGTGCCTGGAACAACGGACAGGGGGATCAGCCCCAGCATTTT.

This clone was detected once. The V and J genes are TRBV28 and TRBJ2-5, with 8 bases fitting TRBD2. The CDR3 runs to 18 residues. Germline V gene lookup returns CDR1 MDHEN and CDR2 SYDVKM. J was trimmed by 5 bases and V by 1 base; bases with no gene match: 15. The CDR3 loop reads CASSLLSMVLAGGETQYF. In DNA form, the CDR3 reads TGTGCCAGCAGTTTATTGTCTATGGTCTTGGCGGGGGGTGAGACCCAGTACTTC.

This clone was found once. Other DNA sequences within the sample encode an identical CDR3. V usage is TRBV5-1 and J usage is TRBJ2-1; no firm D call. The CDR3 runs to 15 residues. Trimming stripped 0 bases from V and 4 bases from J, with 11 bases between. Germline V gene data show CDR1 as SGHRS and CDR2 as YFSETQ. Here the CDR3 DNA reads TGCGCCAGCAGCTTGGACAGTACTTCTTACAATGAGCAGTTCTTC. Its translation: CASSLDSTSYNEQFF. The full variable domain, with the rest looked up from reference TRBV5-1 and TRBJ2-1, is KAGVTQTPRYLIKTRGQQVTLSCSPISGHRSVSWYQQTPGQGLQFLFEYFSETQRNKGNFPGRFSGRQFSNSRSEMNVSTLELGDSALYLCASSLDSTSYNEQFFGPGTRLTVL.

This clone was counted a single time. The V gene is TRBV7-9, the J gene TRBJ2-2; D possibly corresponds to TRBD2 (5 bases). Germline CDR1 is SEHNR and CDR2 is FQNEAQ (reference sequence). Trimming took off 1 base at V and 0 bases at J, with 12 bases between the two ends. The CDR3 runs 17 residues. CDR3 residues: CASSLVSRGANTGELFF. DNA of the CDR3: TGTGCCAGCAGCTTAGTATCTCGGGGAGCGAACACCGGGGAGCTGTTTTTT.

The chain employs TRBV28 and TRBJ2-7; 7 bases align to TRBD1. This CDR3 is built from 16 residues. Germline-derived CDR1 and CDR2 are MDHEN and SYDVKM. V lost 5 bases to trimming and J lost 2 bases; unmatched junction nucleotides: 12. CDR3 DNA sequence: TGTGCCAGCAGTCCCGGACAGGTCGTCGCCACCTACGAGCAGTACTTC. This encodes CASSPGQVVATYEQYF.

This clone was counted between two and nine times. The J gene is TRBJ2-7, the V gene TRBV2; D unclear. V lost 0 bases and J 3 bases, leaving 12 bases between the germline ends. This CDR3 has 15 residues. Germline V gene lookup returns CDR1 SNHLY and CDR2 FYNNEI. CDR3 residues: CASSEATQKFYEQYF. CDR3 nucleotides: TGTGCCAGCAGTGAAGCGACCCAGAAGTTCTACGAGCAGTACTTC.

The genes are TRBV5-4 and TRBJ2-7, with 13 bases lining up with TRBD2. The CDR3 length is 15 residues. J was trimmed by 0 bases and V by 4 bases; bases with no gene match: 1. Germline-derived CDR1 and CDR2 are SGHNT and YYREEE (reference sequence). The CDR3 sequence is CASSRTSGSSYEQYF. Here the CDR3 DNA reads TGTGCCAGCAGCCGGACTAGCGGGAGCTCCTACGAGCAGTACTTC.

The gene calls are TRBV11-2 and TRBJ1-5; 8 nucleotides agree with TRBD1. Germline-derived CDR1 and CDR2 are SGHAT and FQNNGV. With V trimmed by 0 bases and J by 5 bases, 6 bases remained unmatched. The CDR3 runs 16 residues. The CDR3 DNA reads TGTGCCAGCAGCTTAGAAGTTGGCAGGGGGCATCAGCCCCAGCATTTT. Its translation: CASSLEVGRGHQPQHF.